Listed here are 5 T cell receptor beta chains from one sample, sequenced in a study of blood T cell repertoires in COVID-19. Assay used: immunoSEQ multiplex PCR; TCRdb lists only in-frame clones, some missing. Among over 65,000 clones listed, more than 80% were seen once. Sample: peripheral blood. These TCRs come from a woman older than 75 with acute or convalescent COVID-19.

The chain joins TRBV13 to TRBJ1-6, with TRBD1 as a possible D gene (6 bases). V lost 0 bases, J lost 1 base, and 13 bases lay in between. CDR1 PRHDT and CDR2 FYEKMQ come from the germline V gene (reference sequence). This CDR3 has 18 amino acids. CDR3 sequence: CASSLGGGGRSYNSPLHF. The CDR3, as DNA: TGTGCCAGCAGCTTAGGCGGCGGGGGGCGGTCCTATAATTCACCCCTCCACTTT.

The CDR3 coding sequence is TGTGCCAGCAGCACAGACAGGGGCCATTATAATTCACCCCTCCACTTT. Translated: CASSTDRGHYNSPLHF. The V and J genes are TRBV21-1 and TRBJ1-6; the D call in the table, TRBD1, was not verified against the DNA. TRBV21-1 is a listed pseudogene. CDR3 length: 16 residues.

The V and J genes are TRBV19 and TRBJ2-1, with a possible D match to TRBD2 (5 bases). The CDR3 length is 16 residues. CDR1 and CDR2 from the germline V gene are LNHDA and SQIVND (reference sequence). V gave up 6 bases and J gave up 6 bases, with 21 bases separating them. The CDR3 protein is CASSLNRKSRGNEQFF. CDR3 DNA: TGTGCCAGTAGCCTAAATAGGAAGTCTCGGGGCAATGAGCAGTTCTTC.

The chain is built from TRBV6-1 and TRBJ2-3; a weak D match, TRBD2 (6 bases). V shed 1 base and J shed 6 bases, with 20 bases lying between them. CDR1 is MNHNS, CDR2 SASEGT, per germline. CDR3 length: 17 amino acids. As DNA, the CDR3 is TGTGCCAGCAGTGAAGTGAGGGGACCTAGCGTCCGGGATACGCAGTATTTT. Encoded protein: CASSEVRGPSVRDTQYF.

The chain combines TRBV5-1 with TRBJ1-6; tentatively, D is TRBD1 (5 bases). Looked up from germline, CDR1 is SGHRS and CDR2 is YFSETQ. This CDR3 region has 18 residues. V was cut by 0 bases and J by 0 bases, with 13 bases left in between. CDR3 sequence: CASSLGTQGSSYNSPLHF. The CDR3 region has the DNA TGCGCCAGCAGCTTGGGAACCCAGGGCAGCTCCTATAATTCACCCCTCCACTTT.